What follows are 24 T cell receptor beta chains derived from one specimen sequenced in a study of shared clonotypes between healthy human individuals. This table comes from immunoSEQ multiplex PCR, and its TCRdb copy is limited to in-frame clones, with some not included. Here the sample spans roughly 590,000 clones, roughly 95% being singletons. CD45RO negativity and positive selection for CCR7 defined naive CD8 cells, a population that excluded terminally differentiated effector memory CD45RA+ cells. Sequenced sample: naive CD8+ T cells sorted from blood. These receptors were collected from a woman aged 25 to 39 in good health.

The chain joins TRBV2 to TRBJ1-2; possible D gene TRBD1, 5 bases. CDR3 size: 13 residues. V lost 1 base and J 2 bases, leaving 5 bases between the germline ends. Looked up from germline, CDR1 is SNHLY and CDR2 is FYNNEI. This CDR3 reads CASSEGQNYGYTF. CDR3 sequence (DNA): TGTGCCAGCAGTGAAGGACAGAACTATGGCTACACCTTC.

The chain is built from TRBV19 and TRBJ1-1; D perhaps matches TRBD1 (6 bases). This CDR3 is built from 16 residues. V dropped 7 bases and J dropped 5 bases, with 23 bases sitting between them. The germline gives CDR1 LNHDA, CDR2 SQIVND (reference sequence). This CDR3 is CASTPPYREGRTEAFF. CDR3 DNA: TGTGCCAGTACCCCCCCCTACAGGGAGGGAAGGACTGAAGCTTTCTTT.

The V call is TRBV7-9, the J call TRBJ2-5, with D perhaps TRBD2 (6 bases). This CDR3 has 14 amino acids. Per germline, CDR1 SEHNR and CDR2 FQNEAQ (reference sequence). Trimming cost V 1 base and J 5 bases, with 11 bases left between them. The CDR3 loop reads CASSLVGGTETQYF. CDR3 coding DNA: TGTGCCAGCAGCTTAGTAGGCGGGACGGAGACCCAGTACTTC.

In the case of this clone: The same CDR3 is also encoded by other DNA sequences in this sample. This CDR3 is CASSGDGYEQYF. CDR3 coding DNA: TGTGCCAGCAGCGGGGACGGCTACGAGCAGTACTTC. The chain carries TRBV9 and TRBJ2-7; either TRBD1 or TRBD2 may supply D (5 bases each). Germline values: CDR1 SGDLS, CDR2 YYNGEE. This CDR3 has 12 amino acids. With 3 bases removed from V and 3 bases from J, the gap between germline ends came to 7 bases.

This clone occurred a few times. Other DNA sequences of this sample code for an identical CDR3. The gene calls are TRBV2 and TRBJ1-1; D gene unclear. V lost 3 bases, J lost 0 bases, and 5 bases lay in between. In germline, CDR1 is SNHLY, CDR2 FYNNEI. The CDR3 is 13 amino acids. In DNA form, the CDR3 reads TGTGCCAGCAGTGACGGTGTGAACACTGAAGCTTTCTTT. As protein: CASSDGVNTEAFF.

In DNA, the CDR3 is TGCGCCAGCAGCCAAGGAGGGGTTACCACCGGGGAGCTGTTTTTT. It translates to CASSQGGVTTGELFF. The J gene is TRBJ2-2, the V gene TRBV4-1; D could derive from TRBD1 or TRBD2 (5 bases each). The CDR3 has 15 residues. CDR1 and CDR2 (germline): MGHRA, YSYEKL. Trimming pared 1 base from V and 4 bases from J, leaving 10 bases between.

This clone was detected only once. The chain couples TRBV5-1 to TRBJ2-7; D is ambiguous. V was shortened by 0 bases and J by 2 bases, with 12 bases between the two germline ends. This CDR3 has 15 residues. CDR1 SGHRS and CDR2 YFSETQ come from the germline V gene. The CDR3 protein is CASSLGELPPYEQYF. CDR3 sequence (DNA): TGCGCCAGCAGCTTGGGAGAATTACCACCCTACGAGCAGTACTTC.

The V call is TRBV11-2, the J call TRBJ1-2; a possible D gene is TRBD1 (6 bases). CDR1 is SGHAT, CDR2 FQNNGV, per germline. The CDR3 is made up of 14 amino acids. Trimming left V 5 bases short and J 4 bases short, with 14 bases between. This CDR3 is CASSKPTGPYGYTF. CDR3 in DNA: TGTGCCAGCAGCAAACCAACAGGGCCCTATGGCTACACCTTC.

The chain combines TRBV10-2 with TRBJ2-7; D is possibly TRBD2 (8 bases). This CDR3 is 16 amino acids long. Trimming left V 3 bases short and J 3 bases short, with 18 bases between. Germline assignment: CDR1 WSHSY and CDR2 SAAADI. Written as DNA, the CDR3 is TGCGCCAGCAGTGACCCTGTAGCGGGACAGTACTACGAGCAGTACTTC. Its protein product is CASSDPVAGQYYEQYF.

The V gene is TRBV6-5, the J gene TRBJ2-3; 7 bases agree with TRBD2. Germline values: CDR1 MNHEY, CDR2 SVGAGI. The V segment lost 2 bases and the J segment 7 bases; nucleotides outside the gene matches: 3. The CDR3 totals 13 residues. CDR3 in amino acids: CASSYREEHTQYF. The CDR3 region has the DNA TGTGCCAGCAGTTACCGGGAGGAGCATACGCAGTATTTT.

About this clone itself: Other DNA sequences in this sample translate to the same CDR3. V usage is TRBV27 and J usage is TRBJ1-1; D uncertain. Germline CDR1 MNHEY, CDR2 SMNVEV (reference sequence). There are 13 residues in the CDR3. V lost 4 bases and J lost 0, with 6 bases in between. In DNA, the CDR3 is TGTGCCAGCAGTTATAGCGTGAACACTGAAGCTTTCTTT. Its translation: CASSYSVNTEAFF.

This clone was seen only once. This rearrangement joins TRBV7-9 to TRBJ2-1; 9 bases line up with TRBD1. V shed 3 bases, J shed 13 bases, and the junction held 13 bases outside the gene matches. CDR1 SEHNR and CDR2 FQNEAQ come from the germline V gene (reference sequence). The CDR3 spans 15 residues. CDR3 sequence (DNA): TGTGCCAGCAGCTTGCAACAGGGGGCGGCCAGAGGTCAGTTCTTC. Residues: CASSLQQGAARGQFF.

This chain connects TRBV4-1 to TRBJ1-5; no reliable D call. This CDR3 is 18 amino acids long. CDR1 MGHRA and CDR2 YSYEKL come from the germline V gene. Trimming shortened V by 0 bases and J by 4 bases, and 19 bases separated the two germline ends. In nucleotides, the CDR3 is TGCGCCAGCAGCCAAGACGGAGATCCGGGCAACCCGAATCAGCCCCAGCATTTT. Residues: CASSQDGDPGNPNQPQHF.

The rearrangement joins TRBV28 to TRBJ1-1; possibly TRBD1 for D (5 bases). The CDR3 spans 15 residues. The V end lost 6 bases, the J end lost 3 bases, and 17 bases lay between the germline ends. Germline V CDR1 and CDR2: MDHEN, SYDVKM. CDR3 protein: CASSQRREVHTEAFF. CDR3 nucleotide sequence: TGTGCCAGCAGCCAGCGCAGGGAGGTACACACTGAAGCTTTCTTT.

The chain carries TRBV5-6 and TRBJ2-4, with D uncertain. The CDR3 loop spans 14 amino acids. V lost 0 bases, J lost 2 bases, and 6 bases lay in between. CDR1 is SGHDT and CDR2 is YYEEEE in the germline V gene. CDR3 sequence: CASSLGISKNIQYF. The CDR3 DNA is TGTGCCAGCAGCTTGGGCATTTCCAAAAACATTCAGTACTTC.

CDR3 coding DNA: TGCGCCAGCAGCCAAGTAGCTACAGGGTCCGGGGAGACCCAGTACTTC. It encodes CASSQVATGSGETQYF. The gene calls are TRBV4-1 and TRBJ2-5; D is perhaps TRBD1 (6 bases). Germline V gene sequence: CDR1 MGHRA, CDR2 YSYEKL. The CDR3 has 16 amino acids. V shed 1 base and J shed 5 bases, with 17 bases lying between them.

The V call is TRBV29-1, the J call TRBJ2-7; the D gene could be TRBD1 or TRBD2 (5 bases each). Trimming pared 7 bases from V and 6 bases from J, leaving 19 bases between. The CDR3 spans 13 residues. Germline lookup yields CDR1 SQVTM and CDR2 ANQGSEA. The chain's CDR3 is CSADLGTAREQYF. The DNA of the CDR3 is TGCAGCGCCGATCTCGGGACGGCACGCGAGCAGTACTTC.

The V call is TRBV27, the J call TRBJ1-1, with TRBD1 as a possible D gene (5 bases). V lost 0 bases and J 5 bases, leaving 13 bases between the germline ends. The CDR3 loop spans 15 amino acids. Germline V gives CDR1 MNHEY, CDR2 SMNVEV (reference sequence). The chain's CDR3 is CASSLSRLGGTEAFF. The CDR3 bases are TGTGCCAGCAGTTTATCGAGGTTGGGGGGGACTGAAGCTTTCTTT.

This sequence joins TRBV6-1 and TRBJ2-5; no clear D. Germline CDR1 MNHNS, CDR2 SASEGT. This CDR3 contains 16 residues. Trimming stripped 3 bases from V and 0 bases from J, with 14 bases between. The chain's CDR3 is CASSDLRPYYQETQYF. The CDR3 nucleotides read TGTGCCAGCAGTGACCTCCGGCCCTACTACCAAGAGACCCAGTACTTC.

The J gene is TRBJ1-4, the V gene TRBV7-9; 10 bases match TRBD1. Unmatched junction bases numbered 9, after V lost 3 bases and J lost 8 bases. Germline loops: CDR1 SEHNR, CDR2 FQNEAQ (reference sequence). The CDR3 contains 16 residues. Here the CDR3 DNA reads TGTGCCAGCAGCTTTTCCCCGGGACAGGGGAAGGAAAAACTGTTTTTT. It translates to CASSFSPGQGKEKLFF.

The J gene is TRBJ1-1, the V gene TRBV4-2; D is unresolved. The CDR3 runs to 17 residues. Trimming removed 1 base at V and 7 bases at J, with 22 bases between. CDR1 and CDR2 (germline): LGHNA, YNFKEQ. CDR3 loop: CASSQVSVGGFDYEAFF. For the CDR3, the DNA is TGTGCCAGCAGCCAAGTTAGCGTTGGAGGATTTGACTATGAAGCTTTCTTT.

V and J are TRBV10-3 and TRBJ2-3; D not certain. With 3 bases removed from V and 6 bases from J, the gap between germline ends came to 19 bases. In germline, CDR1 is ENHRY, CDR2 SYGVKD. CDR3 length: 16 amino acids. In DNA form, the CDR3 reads TGTGCCATCAGTGAATGGGTCGCAGCATCTGGGGATACGCAGTATTTT. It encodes CAISEWVAASGDTQYF.

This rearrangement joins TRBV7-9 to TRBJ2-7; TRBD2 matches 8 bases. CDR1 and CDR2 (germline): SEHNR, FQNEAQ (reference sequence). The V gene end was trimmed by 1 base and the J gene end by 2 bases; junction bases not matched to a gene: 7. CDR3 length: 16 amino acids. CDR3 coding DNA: TGTGCCAGCAGCTTAGGGGACCTCGGGGGGGCCTACGAGCAGTACTTC. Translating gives CASSLGDLGGAYEQYF. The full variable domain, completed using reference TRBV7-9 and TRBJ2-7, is DTGVSQNPRHKITKRGQNVTFRCDPISEHNRLYWYRQTLGQGPEFLTYFQNEAQLEKSRLLSDRFSAERPKGSFSTLEIQRTEQGDSAMYLCASSLGDLGGAYEQYFGPGTRLTVT.

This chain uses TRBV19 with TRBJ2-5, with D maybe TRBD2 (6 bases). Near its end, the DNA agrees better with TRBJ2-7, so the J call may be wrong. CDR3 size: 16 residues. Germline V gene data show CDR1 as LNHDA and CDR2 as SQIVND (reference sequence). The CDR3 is CASSDIPGLEDYEQYF. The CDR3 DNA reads TGTGCCAGTAGTGACATCCCGGGACTCGAAGACTACGAGCAGTACTTC.